Shown below are 18 T cell receptor beta chains from a single sample sequenced in a study of blood T cells in healthy people across ages. Sample-barcoded 5' priming and a J-beta primer mix drove a second PCR of roughly 6 to 12 cycles. TCRdb independently ran MiXCR on the 5' RACE reads; one entry per CDR3 protein. Of a few hundred thousand distinct CDR3 sequences detected, 52% appear once; the ten largest clones hold 45% to 55%. The sample taken for sequencing was blood. These receptor sequences come from a man between 60 and 75 years old in good health.

Only a few counts were recorded for this clonotype. This chain connects TRBV29-1 to TRBJ1-2; D is unresolved. Germline loops: CDR1 SQVTM, CDR2 ANQGSEA. The CDR3 runs to 11 residues. V was cut by 4 bases and J by 6 bases, with 9 bases left in between. CDR3 protein: CSVVHGNGYTF. The CDR3 DNA reads TGCAGCGTTGTGCACGGTAATGGCTACACCTTC. Based on the CDR3 plus reference TRBV29-1 and TRBJ1-2, the full variable domain is SAVISQKPSRDICQRGTSLTIQCQVDSQVTMMFWYRQQPGQSLTLIATANQGSEATYESGFVIDKFPISRPNLTFSTLTVSNMSPEDSSIYLCSVVHGNGYTFGSGTRLTVV.

The V and J genes are TRBV6-6 and TRBJ2-5, with TRBD2 matching over 9 bases. Per germline, CDR1 MNHNY and CDR2 SVGAGI (reference sequence). The CDR3 extends over 15 amino acids. V shed 2 bases and J 4 bases; nucleotides not matched to a gene: 5. This CDR3 reads CASSYGGGAGETQYF. In DNA form, the CDR3 reads TGTGCCAGCAGTTACGGCGGGGGGGCAGGAGAGACCCAGTACTTC.

This chain connects TRBV20-1 to TRBJ2-4; TRBD2 matches at 9 bases. Germline lookup yields CDR1 DFQATT and CDR2 SNEGSKA (reference sequence). V was clipped by 3 bases and J by 13 bases; unmatched bases: 22. This CDR3 is 17 amino acids long. The CDR3 is CSASGATSGATLGEQYF. DNA of the CDR3: TGCAGTGCTAGCGGGGCGACTAGCGGAGCTACCCTTGGGGAGCAGTACTTC.

V gene TRBV27 combines with J gene TRBJ2-4; D unresolved. Germline values: CDR1 MNHEY, CDR2 SMNVEV (reference sequence). V was pared by 10 bases and J by 1 base, with 14 bases between. The CDR3 totals 14 residues. CDR3 region: CAIAPMGAKNIQYF. DNA of the CDR3: TGTGCCATCGCACCGATGGGGGCCAAAAACATTCAGTACTTC.

The CDR3 bases are TGTGCCAGCAGCTTAGCGGCGGGAGGGCGGAGGCACAATGAGCAGTACTTC. Protein product: CASSLAAGGRRHNEQYF. The chain has TRBV7-2 and TRBJ2-7; 9 bases fit TRBD2. The CDR3 spans 17 residues. CDR1 is SGHTA, CDR2 FQGNSA, per germline. After removal of 0 bases from V and 7 bases from J, the junction contained 13 bases not matched to a gene. Drawing the rest from reference TRBV7-2 and TRBJ2-7, the complete variable domain is GAGVSQSPSNKVTEKGKDVELRCDPISGHTALYWYRQSLGQGLEFLIYFQGNSAPDKSGLPSDRFSAERTGGSVSTLTIQRTQQEDSAVYLCASSLAAGGRRHNEQYFGPGTRLTVT.

The CDR3 bases are TGCGCCAGCAGCCAAGATTTGTCGACAGTGGCCTATGGCTACACCTTC. Its protein product is CASSQDLSTVAYGYTF. This chain links TRBV4-1 with TRBJ1-2; possibly TRBD1 for D (5 bases). The V gene lost 0 bases and the J gene lost 4 bases, with 15 bases spanning the gap. This CDR3 is built from 16 residues. Per germline, CDR1 MGHRA and CDR2 YSYEKL.

The chain employs TRBV20-1 and TRBJ2-4, with D maybe TRBD1 (5 bases). Germline V gene data show CDR1 as DFQATT and CDR2 as SNEGSKA (reference sequence). The CDR3 runs to 17 residues. Deletions cut 0 bases from V and 1 base from J, with 16 bases between. Written as DNA, the CDR3 is TGCAGTGCTAGAGATAGGGCAGGGTTGGGCGCCAAAAACATTCAGTACTTC. Encoded protein: CSARDRAGLGAKNIQYF.

This clonotype was counted ten times or more. The chain links TRBV11-2 to TRBJ2-1; 9 bases line up with TRBD2. This CDR3 region has 15 residues. Germline assignment: CDR1 SGHAT and CDR2 FQNNGV. The V gene end was trimmed by 5 bases and the J gene end by 7 bases; junction bases not matched to a gene: 9. Here the CDR3 reads CASSVQGLATNEQFF. The CDR3 bases are TGTGCCAGCAGCGTCCAGGGACTAGCTACAAATGAGCAGTTCTTC.

The rearrangement joins TRBV12-3 or TRBV12-4 to TRBJ2-7; D possibly uses TRBD1 or TRBD2 (5 bases each). This CDR3 contains 15 residues. Trimming stripped 0 bases from V and 6 bases from J, with 15 bases between. The CDR3 reads CASSLARGNVGEQYF. CDR3 nucleotide sequence: TGTGCCAGCAGTTTAGCGAGGGGCAACGTGGGCGAGCAGTACTTC.

The table lists this clonotype with many counts. The chain links TRBV6-5 to TRBJ2-1; 11 positions match TRBD2. The CDR3 totals 16 residues. V lost 7 bases to trimming and J lost 9 bases; unmatched junction nucleotides: 14. Germline values: CDR1 MNHEY, CDR2 SVGAGI. The CDR3 DNA is TGTGCCAGCAAAATGGGACTAGCGGACTCGGGGGGTGAGCAGTTCTTC. Translating it yields CASKMGLADSGGEQFF.

This chain joins TRBV11-1 and TRBJ2-4, with TRBD2 as a possible D gene (6 bases). V shed 5 bases and J shed 0 bases, with 14 bases lying between them. The CDR3 length is 16 residues. The V gene's germline CDR1 is SGHAT and CDR2 FQDESV (reference sequence). CDR3 sequence (DNA): TGTGCCAGCAGCCTAGGGCCGGGACTAGCCAAAAACATTCAGTACTTC. Translation gives CASSLGPGLAKNIQYF.

The V call is TRBV7-9, the J call TRBJ2-1; the D gene is possibly TRBD1 (6 bases). The CDR3 consists of 16 residues. The germline V gene has CDR1 SEHNR and CDR2 FQNEAQ (reference sequence). Deletions cut 1 base from V and 8 bases from J, with 18 bases between. The CDR3 bases are TGTGCCAGCAGCTTAGGTGAGGGCAGGGGTGCGGATGAGCAGTTCTTC. Its translation: CASSLGEGRGADEQFF.

The genes are TRBV2 and TRBJ2-7, with 7 bases that match TRBD1. In germline, CDR1 is SNHLY, CDR2 FYNNEI. V trimming: 5 bases; J trimming: 5 bases; junction bases outside the gene matches: 12. This CDR3 is built from 15 residues. CDR3 protein: CASSKDRSSNHEQYF. The CDR3 DNA reads TGTGCCAGCAGTAAGGACAGGTCGTCAAACCACGAGCAGTACTTC. The variable domain in full, completed from reference TRBV2 and TRBJ2-7, reads EPEVTQTPSHQVTQMGQEVILRCVPISNHLYFYWYRQILGQKVEFLVSFYNNEISEKSEIFDDQFSVERPDGSNFTLKIRSTKLEDSAMYFCASSKDRSSNHEQYFGPGTRLTVT.

This chain connects TRBV2 to TRBJ2-1; a possible D gene is TRBD1 (6 bases). CDR3 length equals 13 residues. V was shortened by 7 bases and J by 5 bases, with 12 bases between the two germline ends. CDR1 and CDR2 (germline): SNHLY, FYNNEI. For the CDR3, the DNA is TGTGCCAGCATGAGGACAGAGGACAATGAGCAGTTCTTC. It yields the protein CASMRTEDNEQFF. The full variable domain, completed using reference TRBV2 and TRBJ2-1, is EPEVTQTPSHQVTQMGQEVILRCVPISNHLYFYWYRQILGQKVEFLVSFYNNEISEKSEIFDDQFSVERPDGSNFTLKIRSTKLEDSAMYFCASMRTEDNEQFFGPGTRLTVL.

A word on this clonotype: One end of the junction varies from germline; a read error may be responsible. This rearrangement joins TRBV12-3 or TRBV12-4 to TRBJ1-1; a possible D gene is TRBD1 (6 bases). The CDR3 spans 14 residues. DNA of the CDR3: TGTGCCTGCAGTGTCGACAGGAGGAACACTGAAGCTTTCTTT. It translates to CACSVDRRNTEAFF.

This clonotype occurred a few times. The V gene is TRBV13, the J gene TRBJ2-3; 9 bases line up with TRBD1. J gave up 3 bases and V 4 bases, and 11 bases lay outside the gene matches. The length of the CDR3 is 17 residues. Germline CDR1 is PRHDT and CDR2 is FYEKMQ (reference sequence). This CDR3 is CASSSGQGHLYTDTQYF. The CDR3 DNA sequence: TGTGCCAGCAGCTCGGGACAGGGCCACCTTTATACAGATACGCAGTATTTT.

The J gene is TRBJ2-2, the V gene TRBV7-2; 7 nucleotides agree with TRBD2. The CDR3 has 15 amino acids. Trimming took 8 bases from V and 3 from J; bases not matched to a gene: 9. Germline V lookup: CDR1 SGHTA, CDR2 FQGNSA. The CDR3 DNA follows: TGTGCCAGCCCCAGTTGGGCGGGAGACACCGGGGAGCTGTTTTTT. It encodes CASPSWAGDTGELFF.

This clonotype was seen repeatedly, ten times or more. V usage is TRBV29-1 and J usage is TRBJ2-1; D remains ambiguous. This CDR3 region has 12 residues. Germline loops: CDR1 SQVTM, CDR2 ANQGSEA. V gave up 2 bases and J gave up 2 bases, with 4 bases separating them. CDR3 DNA sequence: TGCAGCGTTGAAATAGCCTACAATGAGCAGTTCTTC. Translation: CSVEIAYNEQFF.